The 5 T cell receptor beta chains below were found in one sample sequenced in a study of blood T cell repertoires in COVID-19. This table comes from immunoSEQ multiplex PCR, and its TCRdb copy is limited to in-frame clones, with some not included. In the table there are about 150,000 clones, 70% to 85% of which are singletons. The material sequenced was peripheral blood. These receptors were collected from a woman older than 75 with acute or convalescent COVID-19.

The chain has TRBV30 and TRBJ1-5; TRBD1 matches 8 bases. The germline gives CDR1 GTSNPN, CDR2 SVGIG (reference sequence). After removal of 2 bases from V and 0 bases from J, the junction contained 6 bases not matched to a gene. This CDR3 is built from 16 residues. The CDR3 nucleotides are TGTGCCTGGAGTTATGGCGGGACAGGTAGCAATCAGCCCCAGCATTTT. This codes for CAWSYGGTGSNQPQHF.

CDR3 amino acids: CASSGGTRSDTQYF. The CDR3 bases are TGTGCCAGCAGCGGCGGGACGCGTTCAGATACGCAGTATTTT. The chain uses TRBV7-2 and TRBJ2-3, with D possibly being TRBD2 (6 bases). This CDR3 has 14 amino acids. Germline V gives CDR1 SGHTA, CDR2 FQGNSA. V was cut by 5 bases and J by 4 bases, with 13 bases left in between.

The chain joins TRBV7-9 to TRBJ2-3; 7 bases are shared with TRBD2. Per germline, CDR1 SEHNR and CDR2 FQNEAQ (reference sequence). J gave up 4 bases and V 0 bases, and 4 bases lay outside the gene matches. CDR3 length: 15 residues. The CDR3 region is CASSLAAGRADTQYF. CDR3 sequence (DNA): TGTGCCAGCAGCTTAGCAGCGGGGCGTGCAGATACGCAGTATTTT.

This rearrangement joins TRBV3-1 (or the pseudogene TRBV3-2) to TRBJ2-7, with a tentative D call TRBD2 (6 bases). Germline values: CDR1 LGHDT, CDR2 YNNKEL (reference sequence). This CDR3 is 13 amino acids long. V was clipped by 1 base and J by 9 bases, with 13 bases between them. CDR3 nucleotides: TGTGCCAGCAGCCAAGGGGGACTGGGAGGGCAGTACTTC. As protein: CASSQGGLGGQYF.

The chain links TRBV29-1 to TRBJ1-5; no definite D call. Germline loops: CDR1 SQVTM, CDR2 ANQGSEA. Trimming removed 7 bases at V and 7 bases at J, with 17 bases between. The CDR3 spans 13 residues. The CDR3 reads CSAGGQLGQPQHF. CDR3 nucleotide sequence: TGCAGCGCCGGAGGGCAGCTGGGACAGCCCCAGCATTTT.